Sequencing of this T cell receptor (beta chain) was carried out in a study of blood T cell repertoires in COVID-19. Study-level information: PBMCs, B-cell-depleted T cells, or T cells were the source of the cDNA or gDNA that made up the material.

TCRdb keeps only in-frame clones here, not all; method: immunoSEQ multiplex PCR. The table lists some 200,000 clones, 81% of them singletons. Germline V gene sequence: CDR1 SQVTM, CDR2 ANQGSEA. The CDR3 has 15 amino acids. J lost 4 bases, V lost 3 bases, and 10 bases had no gene match. This sequence joins TRBV29-1 and TRBJ1-2, with 8 bases identical to TRBD1. Input material: PBMCs or T cells enriched from blood (not recorded which). This sequence was found in a man aged 40-50 years who had recovered from COVID-19. The CDR3 region is CSVDPGGAGGYGYTF. The CDR3 nucleotides read TGCAGCGTTGATCCAGGGGGCGCAGGGGGCTATGGCTACACCTTC.